These 18 T cell receptor beta chains were sequenced from one sample in a study of beta chain features in type 1 diabetes. Of the isolated RNA, all was reverse transcribed, and so the sequenced material was expressed TCRB transcripts. Produced via immunoSEQ multiplex PCR; TCRdb's table is partial and in-frame only. The sample has about 700,000 clones; roughly an eighth are singletons. Study-level findings and limits: People with Type 1 diabetes carried modestly yet significantly shorter TCRB CDR3s in all four CD4+ subsets.

These receptors are not linked to any known antigen. Source material: naive CD4+ T cells from blood. The receptors stem from a man between 18 and 29 years old with type 1 diabetes.

This clone was found a few times. V and J are TRBV5-4 and TRBJ2-1, with 12 nucleotides matching TRBD2. Germline trimming cut 2 bases from V and 4 bases from J; bases unmatched to any gene: 7. This CDR3 has 17 amino acids. Germline V gene sequence: CDR1 SGHNT, CDR2 YYREEE (reference sequence). CDR3 coding DNA: TGTGCCAGCAGCTTAACAACCGGACTAGCGGGGTACAATGAGCAGTTCTTC. Translating it yields CASSLTTGLAGYNEQFF.

The rearrangement uses TRBV6-1 and TRBJ1-1, with a possible D match to TRBD1 (5 bases). The V end lost 3 bases, the J end lost 9 bases, and 11 bases lay between the germline ends. CDR3 length equals 12 residues. Germline loops: CDR1 MNHNS, CDR2 SASEGT. The CDR3 region is CASSDPWTKAFF. The CDR3 DNA reads as TGTGCCAGCAGTGATCCATGGACAAAAGCTTTCTTT.

The DNA of the CDR3 is TGTGCCAGCAGCCGCACGGGGGGCGGGTGGACTGAAGCTTTCTTT. Protein product: CASSRTGGGWTEAFF. This chain uses TRBV6-5 with TRBJ1-1, with a tentative D call TRBD1 (6 bases). The CDR3 covers 15 residues. Trimming removed 6 bases from V and 5 bases from J, with 19 bases in between. In germline, CDR1 is MNHEY, CDR2 SVGAGI.

The chain links TRBV7-3 to TRBJ1-1; D is undetermined. This CDR3 is built from 13 residues. The V end lost 5 bases, the J end lost 1 base, and 8 bases lay between the germline ends. Germline CDR1 and CDR2: SGHTA and FQGTGA. CDR3 DNA: TGTGCCAGCAGCCCCCAGCAGAACACTGAAGCTTTCTTT. Its protein is CASSPQQNTEAFF.

The chain has TRBV7-8 and TRBJ1-5; 9 nucleotides match TRBD1. Germline V gives CDR1 SGHVS, CDR2 FQNEAQ. J gave up 5 bases and V 4 bases, and 3 bases lay outside the gene matches. This CDR3 has 14 amino acids. The CDR3 protein is CASSSRQGDQPQHF. The CDR3 DNA is TGTGCCAGCAGCTCCCGACAGGGGGATCAGCCCCAGCATTTT. The full variable domain, with the rest looked up from reference TRBV7-8 and TRBJ1-5, is GAGVSQSPRYKVAKRGQDVALRCDPISGHVSLFWYQQALGQGPEFLTYFQNEAQLDKSGLPSDRFFAERPEGSVSTLKIQRTQQEDSAVYLCASSSRQGDQPQHFGDGTRLSIL.

This clone has more than one count but fewer than ten. The V call is TRBV18, the J call TRBJ1-2; D ambiguous. Per the germline V gene, CDR1 is KGHSH and CDR2 is LQKENI. V was trimmed by 0 bases and J by 8 bases, leaving 16 bases between them. There are 15 residues in the CDR3. In nucleotides, the CDR3 is TGTGCCAGCTCACCACCGGGCGGCCCCTATGCGGGCTACACCTTC. This codes for CASSPPGGPYAGYTF.

Only one count was recorded for this clone. This chain links TRBV11-2 with TRBJ1-6; unclear D gene. Germline CDR1 and CDR2: SGHAT and FQNNGV. The V end was cut by 4 bases, the J end by 5 bases, with 18 bases between. This CDR3 region has 17 residues. The CDR3 coding sequence is TGTGCCAGCAGCTCGTTGGGCATAGCGCCTAATAATTCACCCCTCCACTTT. Residues: CASSSLGIAPNNSPLHF.

As concerns this clone: The sample has other DNA sequences that encode this CDR3 too. The chain employs TRBV6-5 and TRBJ2-7; 7 bases map to TRBD2. Germline lookup yields CDR1 MNHEY and CDR2 SVGAGI. This CDR3 contains 13 residues. V lost 5 bases and J lost 1; bases outside the gene matches: 2. CDR3 coding DNA: TGTGCCAGCAGTAGGGGAGGGTCCTACGAGCAGTACTTC. It codes for CASSRGGSYEQYF.

This clone has a handful of counts. The rearrangement uses TRBV10-3 and TRBJ2-1; D is possibly TRBD2 (6 bases). This CDR3 has 14 amino acids. Between the trimmed V and J ends, which lost 2 bases and 4 bases, there was a span of 9 bases. From germline, CDR1 is ENHRY and CDR2 SYGVKD. CDR3: CAISEGLPYNEQFF. CDR3 nucleotide sequence: TGTGCCATCAGTGAGGGACTACCTTACAATGAGCAGTTCTTC.

V usage is TRBV7-9 and J usage is TRBJ1-2; TRBD1 matches at 7 bases. Germline assignment: CDR1 SEHNR and CDR2 FQNEAQ (reference sequence). The CDR3 covers 15 residues. V was clipped by 2 bases and J by 3 bases; unmatched bases: 6. CDR3 in amino acids: CASSLLSGTDYGYTF. Written as DNA, the CDR3 is TGTGCCAGCAGCTTATTATCTGGGACAGACTATGGCTACACCTTC.

There are a few counts of this clone. V is TRBV6-6 and J is TRBJ1-5; D gene unclear. Germline CDR1 is MNHNY and CDR2 is SVGAGI (reference sequence). V was shortened by 4 bases and J by 0 bases, with 7 bases between the two germline ends. The CDR3 is 14 residues long. CDR3 nucleotides: TGTGCCAGCAGTTTCTTAAATAGCAATCAGCCCCAGCATTTT. Its protein is CASSFLNSNQPQHF.

The V gene is TRBV6-5, the J gene TRBJ2-2, with 12 bases aligning to TRBD2. With V trimmed by 4 bases and J by 6 bases, 6 bases remained unmatched. Germline V CDR1 and CDR2: MNHEY, SVGAGI. The CDR3 length is 16 residues. CDR3 in amino acids: CASSSRTSGTAGELFF. The CDR3 DNA reads as TGTGCCAGCAGTTCCAGGACTAGCGGGACGGCCGGGGAGCTGTTTTTT.

This clone showed up just a few times. The rearrangement uses TRBV7-6 and TRBJ2-7, with D perhaps being TRBD1 or TRBD2 (6 bases each). V lost 5 bases and J 7 bases, leaving 24 bases between the germline ends. The CDR3 sequence is 16 residues long. Germline assignment: CDR1 SGHVS and CDR2 FNYEAQ. Written as DNA, the CDR3 is TGTGCCAGCAGCCCCCTAGGATCATTGGGGGGCGAGGAGCAGTACTTC. It specifies CASSPLGSLGGEEQYF.

This rearrangement joins TRBV29-1 to TRBJ2-3; no reliable D call. The V and J ends lost 4 bases and 4 bases respectively, with 15 bases between them. Germline V gene lookup returns CDR1 SQVTM and CDR2 ANQGSEA. The CDR3 is 14 amino acids. The CDR3: CSVVENGASDTQYF. The CDR3 nucleotides read TGCAGCGTTGTGGAGAACGGAGCGTCAGATACGCAGTATTTT.

The chain couples TRBV29-1 to TRBJ2-6, with 11 bases lining up with TRBD2. Per the germline V gene, CDR1 is SQVTM and CDR2 is ANQGSEA. The CDR3 loop spans 19 amino acids. Trimming took 4 bases from V and 0 from J; bases not matched to a gene: 11. CDR3 sequence (DNA): TGCAGCGTTGTTACCTTTGCTAGCGGGGGGTCCTCTGGGGCCAACGTCCTGACTTTC. Translation gives CSVVTFASGGSSGANVLTF.

This clone showed up just a few times. The chain employs TRBV10-3 and TRBJ2-3; D tentatively fits TRBD1 or TRBD2 (5 bases each). In germline, CDR1 is ENHRY, CDR2 SYGVKD. V dropped 10 bases and J dropped 9 bases, with 23 bases sitting between them. The CDR3 totals 14 residues. The CDR3: CASSRDRSGLTQYF. The CDR3 DNA reads as TGTGCCAGCAGCCGGGACCGATCGGGCCTGACGCAGTATTTT.

This clone appeared a few times. The chain carries TRBV10-1 and TRBJ2-5, with D perhaps given as TRBD1 or TRBD2 (5 bases each). Germline CDR1 reads WNHNN; CDR2 reads SYGVQD (reference sequence). CDR3 size: 14 residues. Between the trimmed V and J ends, which lost 2 bases and 8 bases, there was a span of 15 bases. The CDR3 DNA follows: TGCGCCAGCAGTGAGCCTAGCAGGGTGGAAACCCAGTACTTC. Its translation: CASSEPSRVETQYF.

V is TRBV6-5 and J is TRBJ2-1; D perhaps matches TRBD1 (5 bases). This CDR3 is built from 13 residues. Trimming took off 2 bases at V and 10 bases at J, with 12 bases between the two ends. CDR1 is MNHEY, CDR2 SVGAGI, per germline. The CDR3 region has the DNA TGTGCCAGCAGTTACAGGGGATTGGGGGAGCAGTTCTTC. As protein: CASSYRGLGEQFF.